This T cell receptor (beta chain) comes out of a study of cytomegalovirus exposure and HLA in healthy donors. Turning to this clone: Its target is unknown.

Germline assignment: CDR1 SEHNR and CDR2 FQNEAQ (reference sequence). The CDR3 is made up of 13 amino acids. Trimming cost V 5 bases and J 3 bases, with 11 bases left between them. 60 Vbeta and 13 Jbeta primers were used in PCR. Profiled with immunoSEQ multiplex PCR; TCRdb holds only in-frame clones, not every one. This sample yields roughly 100,000 clones, of which about four fifths are seen a single time; around 2.1% belongs to the top ten. Findings of the study overall: A likely sequencing artifact accounted for one observed cluster of highly shared sequence variants.

The sample consisted of PBMCs. The chain links TRBV7-9 to TRBJ2-7; a possible D gene is TRBD1 (6 bases). The TCR sequence derives from a man aged 25-40 years in good health and CMV-seronegative. In DNA form, the CDR3 reads TGTGCCAGCAGCGCCACAGGGTACTACGAGCAGTACTTC. Protein sequence: CASSATGYYEQYF.